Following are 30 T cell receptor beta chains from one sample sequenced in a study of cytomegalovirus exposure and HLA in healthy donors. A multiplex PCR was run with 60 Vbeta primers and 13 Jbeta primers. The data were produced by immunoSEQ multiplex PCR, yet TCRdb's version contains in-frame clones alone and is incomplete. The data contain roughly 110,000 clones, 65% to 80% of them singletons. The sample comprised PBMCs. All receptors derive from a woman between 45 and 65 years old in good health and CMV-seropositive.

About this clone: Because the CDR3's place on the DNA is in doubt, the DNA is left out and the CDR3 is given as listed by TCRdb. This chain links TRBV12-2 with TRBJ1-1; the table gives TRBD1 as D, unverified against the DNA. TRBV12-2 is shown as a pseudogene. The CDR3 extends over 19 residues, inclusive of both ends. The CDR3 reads CASRLKVGRGSQMNTEAFF.

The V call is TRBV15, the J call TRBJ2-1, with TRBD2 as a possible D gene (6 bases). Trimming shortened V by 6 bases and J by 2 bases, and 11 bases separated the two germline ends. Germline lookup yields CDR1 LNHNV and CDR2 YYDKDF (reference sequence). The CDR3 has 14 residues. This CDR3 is CATRLGTPYNEQFF. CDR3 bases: TGTGCCACCAGATTGGGGACTCCCTACAATGAGCAGTTCTTC.

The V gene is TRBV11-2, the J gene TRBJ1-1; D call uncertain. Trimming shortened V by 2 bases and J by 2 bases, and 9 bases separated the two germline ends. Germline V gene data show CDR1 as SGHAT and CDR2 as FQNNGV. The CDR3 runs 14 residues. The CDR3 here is CASSLPLLNTEAFF. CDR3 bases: TGTGCCAGCAGCTTACCCCTCCTTAACACTGAAGCTTTCTTT. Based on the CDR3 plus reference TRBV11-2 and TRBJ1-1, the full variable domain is EAGVAQSPRYKIIEKRQSVAFWCNPISGHATLYWYQQILGQGPKLLIQFQNNGVVDDSQLPKDRFSAERLKGVDSTLKIQPAKLEDSAVYLCASSLPLLNTEAFFGQGTRLTVV.

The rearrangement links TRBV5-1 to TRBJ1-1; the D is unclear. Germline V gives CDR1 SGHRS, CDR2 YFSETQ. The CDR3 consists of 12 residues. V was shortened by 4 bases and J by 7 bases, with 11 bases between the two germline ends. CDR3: CASSPDSCEAFF. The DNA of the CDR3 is TGCGCCAGCAGCCCAGATAGCTGTGAAGCTTTCTTT.

CDR3 DNA: TGTGCCACCAGCAGAGGTATAGAGACCCAGTACTTC. Translating gives CATSRGIETQYF. J is TRBJ2-5 and V is TRBV15; the D is unclear. Trimming shortened V by 1 base and J by 4 bases, and 4 bases separated the two germline ends. CDR1 is LNHNV, CDR2 YYDKDF, per germline (reference sequence). This CDR3 is built from 12 residues.

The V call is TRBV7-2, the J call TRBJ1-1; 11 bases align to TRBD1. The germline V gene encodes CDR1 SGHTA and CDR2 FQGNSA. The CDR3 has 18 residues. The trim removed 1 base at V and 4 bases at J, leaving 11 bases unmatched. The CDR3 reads CASSLDRTGGRVSTEAFF. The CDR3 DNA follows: TGTGCCAGCAGCTTAGATAGGACAGGGGGCAGAGTGAGCACTGAAGCTTTCTTT.

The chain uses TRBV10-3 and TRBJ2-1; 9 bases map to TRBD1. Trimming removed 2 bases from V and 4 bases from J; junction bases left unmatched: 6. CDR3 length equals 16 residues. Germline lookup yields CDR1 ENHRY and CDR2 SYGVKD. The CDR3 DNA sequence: TGTGCCATCAGTGAGGAACAGGGGGCGTATTACAATGAGCAGTTCTTC. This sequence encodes CAISEEQGAYYNEQFF.

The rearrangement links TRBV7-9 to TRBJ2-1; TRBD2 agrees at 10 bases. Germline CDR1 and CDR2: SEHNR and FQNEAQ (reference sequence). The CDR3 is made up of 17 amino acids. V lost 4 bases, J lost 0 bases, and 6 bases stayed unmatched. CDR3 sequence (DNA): TGTGCCAGCAGCTCATTAGCGGGGGGCCTCTCCTACAATGAGCAGTTCTTC. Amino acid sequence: CASSSLAGGLSYNEQFF.

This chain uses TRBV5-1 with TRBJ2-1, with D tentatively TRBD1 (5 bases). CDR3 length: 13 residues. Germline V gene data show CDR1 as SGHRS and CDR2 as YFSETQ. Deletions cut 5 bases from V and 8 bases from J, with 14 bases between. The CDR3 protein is CASRSRQGDEQFF. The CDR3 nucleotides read TGCGCCAGCAGATCCCGACAAGGGGATGAGCAGTTCTTC.

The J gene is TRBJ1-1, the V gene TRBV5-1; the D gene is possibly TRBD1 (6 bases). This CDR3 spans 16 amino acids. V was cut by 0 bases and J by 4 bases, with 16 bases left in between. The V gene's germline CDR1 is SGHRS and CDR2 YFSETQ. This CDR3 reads CASSLDAPRGGTEAFF. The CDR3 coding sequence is TGCGCCAGCAGCTTGGACGCCCCCAGGGGTGGCACTGAAGCTTTCTTT.

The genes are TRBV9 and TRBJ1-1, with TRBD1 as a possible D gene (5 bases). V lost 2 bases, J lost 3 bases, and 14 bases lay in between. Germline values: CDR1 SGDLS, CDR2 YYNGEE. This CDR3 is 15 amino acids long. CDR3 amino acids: CASSVWGAGDTEAFF. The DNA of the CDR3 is TGTGCCAGCAGCGTGTGGGGCGCGGGAGACACTGAAGCTTTCTTT.

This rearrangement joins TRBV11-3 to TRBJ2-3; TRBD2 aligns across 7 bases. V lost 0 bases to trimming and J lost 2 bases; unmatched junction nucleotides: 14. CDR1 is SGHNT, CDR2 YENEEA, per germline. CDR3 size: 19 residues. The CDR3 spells CASSLDSRVAGSYTDTQYF. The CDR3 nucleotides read TGTGCCAGCAGCTTAGACTCAAGAGTAGCGGGTTCCTACACAGATACGCAGTATTTT.

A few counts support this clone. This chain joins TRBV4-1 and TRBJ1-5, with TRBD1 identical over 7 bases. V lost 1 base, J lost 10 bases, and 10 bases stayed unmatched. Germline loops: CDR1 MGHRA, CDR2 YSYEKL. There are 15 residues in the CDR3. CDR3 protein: CASSQVETGTFPQHF. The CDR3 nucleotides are TGCGCCAGCAGCCAAGTGGAGACAGGGACTTTCCCCCAGCATTTT.

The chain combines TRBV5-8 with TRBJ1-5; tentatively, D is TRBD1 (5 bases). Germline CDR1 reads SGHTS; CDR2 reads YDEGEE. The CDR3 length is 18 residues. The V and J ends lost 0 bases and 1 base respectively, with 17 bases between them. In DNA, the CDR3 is TGTGCCAGCAGCTTGGGATACGCGCAGGGAAGAAGCAATCAGCCCCAGCATTTT. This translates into CASSLGYAQGRSNQPQHF.

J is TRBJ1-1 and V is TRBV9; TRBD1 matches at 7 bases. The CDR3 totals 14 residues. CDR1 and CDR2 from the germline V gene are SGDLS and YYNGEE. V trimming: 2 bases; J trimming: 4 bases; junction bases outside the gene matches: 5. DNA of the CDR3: TGTGCCAGCAGCGTCTCCCCAGGGGGCACTGAAGCTTTCTTT. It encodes CASSVSPGGTEAFF.

The CDR3 reads CASSSWTGMNTEAFF. In DNA, the CDR3 is TGTGCCAGCAGTTCGTGGACAGGCATGAACACTGAAGCTTTCTTT. This chain connects TRBV28 to TRBJ1-1, with 7 bases aligning to TRBD1. J gave up 0 bases and V 4 bases, and 5 bases lay outside the gene matches. Germline V CDR1 and CDR2: MDHEN, SYDVKM. The CDR3 is made up of 15 amino acids.

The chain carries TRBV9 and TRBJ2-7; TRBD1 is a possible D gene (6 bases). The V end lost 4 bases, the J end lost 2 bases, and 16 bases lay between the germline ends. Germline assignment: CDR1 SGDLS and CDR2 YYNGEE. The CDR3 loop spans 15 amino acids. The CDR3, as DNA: TGTGCCAGCAGCCCGAACATAGGGGGAGCCTACGAGCAGTACTTC. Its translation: CASSPNIGGAYEQYF.

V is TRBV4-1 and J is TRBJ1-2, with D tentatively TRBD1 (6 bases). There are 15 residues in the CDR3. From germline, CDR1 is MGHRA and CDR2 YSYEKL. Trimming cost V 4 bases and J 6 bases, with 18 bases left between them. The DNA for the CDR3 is TGCGCCAGCAGCCCTCCCGACAGGTTTGGTGATGGCTACACCTTC. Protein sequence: CASSPPDRFGDGYTF.

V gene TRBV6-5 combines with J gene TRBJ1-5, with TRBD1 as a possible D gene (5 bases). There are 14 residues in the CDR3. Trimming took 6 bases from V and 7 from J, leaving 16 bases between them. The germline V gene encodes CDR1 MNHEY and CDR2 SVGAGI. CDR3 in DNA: TGTGCCAGCAGCCCGGGCCCCCAGGGACAGCCCCAGCATTTT. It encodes CASSPGPQGQPQHF.

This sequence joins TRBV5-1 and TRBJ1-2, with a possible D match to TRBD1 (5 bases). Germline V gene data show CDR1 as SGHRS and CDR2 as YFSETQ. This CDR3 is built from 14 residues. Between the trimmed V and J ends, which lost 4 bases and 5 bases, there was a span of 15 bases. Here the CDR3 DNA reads TGCGCCAGCAGCCCCCGGGGGAATGGTTATGGCTACACCTTC. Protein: CASSPRGNGYGYTF.

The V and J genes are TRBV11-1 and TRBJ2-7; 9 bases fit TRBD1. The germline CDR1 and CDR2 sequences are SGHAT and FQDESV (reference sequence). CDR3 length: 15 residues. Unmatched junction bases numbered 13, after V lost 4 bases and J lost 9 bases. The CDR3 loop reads CASSSGWDRVMLQYF. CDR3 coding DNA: TGTGCCAGCAGCTCGGGATGGGACAGGGTTATGTTGCAGTACTTC.

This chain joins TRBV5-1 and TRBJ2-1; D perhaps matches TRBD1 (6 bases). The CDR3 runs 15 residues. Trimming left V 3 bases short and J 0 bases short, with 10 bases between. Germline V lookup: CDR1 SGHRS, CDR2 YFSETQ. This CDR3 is CASSSRQASYNEQFF. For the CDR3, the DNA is TGCGCCAGCAGCTCCCGACAGGCCTCCTACAATGAGCAGTTCTTC.

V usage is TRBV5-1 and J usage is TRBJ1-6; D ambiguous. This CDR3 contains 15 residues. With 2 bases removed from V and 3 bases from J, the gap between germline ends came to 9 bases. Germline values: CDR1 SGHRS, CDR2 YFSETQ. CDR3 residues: CASSLGDGYNSPLHF. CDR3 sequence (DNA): TGCGCCAGCAGCTTAGGAGACGGCTATAATTCACCCCTCCACTTT.

The CDR3 DNA reads TGTGCCAGCAGTGTCCCTCTAGGCCGTTACAATGAGCAGTTCTTC. Translated, it gives CASSVPLGRYNEQFF. This chain links TRBV27 with TRBJ2-1; no reliable D call. The germline CDR1 and CDR2 sequences are MNHEY and SMNVEV (reference sequence). The CDR3 has 15 residues. V lost 5 bases, J lost 4 bases, and 15 bases lay in between.

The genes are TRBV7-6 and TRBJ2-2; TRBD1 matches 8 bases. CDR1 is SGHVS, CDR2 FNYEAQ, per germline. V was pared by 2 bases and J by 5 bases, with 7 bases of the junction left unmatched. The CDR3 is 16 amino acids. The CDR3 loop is CASSLQGASGTGELFF. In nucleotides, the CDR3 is TGTGCCAGCAGCTTACAGGGGGCGTCGGGAACCGGGGAGCTGTTTTTT. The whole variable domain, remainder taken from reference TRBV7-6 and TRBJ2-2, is GAGVSQSPRYKVTKRGQDVALRCDPISGHVSLYWYRQALGQGPEFLTYFNYEAQQDKSGLPNDRFSAERPEGSISTLTIQRTEQRDSAMYRCASSLQGASGTGELFFGEGSRLTVL.

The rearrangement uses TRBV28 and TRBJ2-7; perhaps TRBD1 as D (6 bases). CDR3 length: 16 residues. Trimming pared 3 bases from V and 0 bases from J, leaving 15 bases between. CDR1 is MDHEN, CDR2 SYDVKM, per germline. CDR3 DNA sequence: TGTGCCAGCAGTTTCCCGGACAGTCGGGCCTCCTACGAGCAGTACTTC. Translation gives CASSFPDSRASYEQYF.

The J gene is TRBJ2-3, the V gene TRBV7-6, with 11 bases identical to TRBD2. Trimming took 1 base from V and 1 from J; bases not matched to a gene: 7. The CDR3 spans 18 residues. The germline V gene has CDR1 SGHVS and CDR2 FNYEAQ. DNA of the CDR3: TGTGCCAGCAGCTTAGGGGTTAGCGGGGGGGCCGGCACAGATACGCAGTATTTT. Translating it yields CASSLGVSGGAGTDTQYF.

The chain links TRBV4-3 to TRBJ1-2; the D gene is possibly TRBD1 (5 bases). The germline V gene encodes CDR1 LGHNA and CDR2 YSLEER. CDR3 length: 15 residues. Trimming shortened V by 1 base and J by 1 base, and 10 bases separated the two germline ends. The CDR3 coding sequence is TGCGCCAGCAGCCAAGGTGTACAGGTTAACTATGGCTACACCTTC. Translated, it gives CASSQGVQVNYGYTF.

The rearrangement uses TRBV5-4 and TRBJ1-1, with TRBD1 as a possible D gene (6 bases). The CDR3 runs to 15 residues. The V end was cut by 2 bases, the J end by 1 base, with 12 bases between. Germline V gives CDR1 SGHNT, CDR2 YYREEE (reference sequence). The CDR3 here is CASSFRGGRNTEAFF. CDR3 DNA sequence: TGTGCCAGCAGCTTTAGGGGGGGACGGAACACTGAAGCTTTCTTT. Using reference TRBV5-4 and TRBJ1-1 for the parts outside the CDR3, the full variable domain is ETGVTQSPTHLIKTRGQQVTLRCSSQSGHNTVSWYQQALGQGPQFIFQYYREEENGRGNFPPRFSGLQFPNYSSELNVNALELDDSALYLCASSFRGGRNTEAFFGQGTRLTVV.

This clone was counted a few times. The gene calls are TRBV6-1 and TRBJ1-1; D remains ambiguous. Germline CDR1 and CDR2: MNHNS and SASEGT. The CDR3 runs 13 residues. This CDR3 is CARKLKIWTEAFF. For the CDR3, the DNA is TGTGCGAGGAAACTAAAGATTTGGACTGAAGCTTTCTTT.